These 4 T cell receptor beta chains were sequenced from one sample in a study of blood T cell repertoires in COVID-19. Sequenced by immunoSEQ multiplex PCR; TCRdb stores in-frame clones only, minus some. The data contain roughly 160,000 clones, under 90% of them singletons. The sample taken for sequencing was peripheral blood. The receptor source for this set is a woman of 80 years or more with active or convalescent COVID-19.

As to this clone: Other nucleotide sequences from this sample produce the same CDR3. The V and J genes are TRBV12-3 or TRBV12-4 and TRBJ1-1, with D uncertain. Trimming shortened V by 2 bases and J by 7 bases, and 5 bases separated the two germline ends. This CDR3 has 11 amino acids. The CDR3 DNA follows: TGTGCCAGCAGTTTACGGGGTGAAGCTTTCTTT. Protein sequence: CASSLRGEAFF.

This rearrangement joins TRBV9 to TRBJ2-5; D might be TRBD2 (5 bases). The V end lost 2 bases, the J end lost 2 bases, and 13 bases lay between the germline ends. Germline loops: CDR1 SGDLS, CDR2 YYNGEE. This CDR3 is 15 amino acids long. This CDR3 is CASSVGALGQETQYF. The CDR3 DNA sequence: TGTGCCAGCAGCGTGGGAGCCTTAGGGCAAGAGACCCAGTACTTC.

This clone was detected a few times. This rearrangement joins TRBV11-2 to TRBJ2-2; 7 nucleotides match TRBD1. The CDR3 runs 14 residues. With V trimmed by 6 bases and J by 4 bases, 5 bases remained unmatched. Germline V lookup: CDR1 SGHAT, CDR2 FQNNGV. The CDR3 sequence is CASRPNRGTGELFF. The CDR3, as DNA: TGTGCCAGCAGACCTAACAGGGGCACCGGGGAGCTGTTTTTT.

The chain has TRBV7-6 and TRBJ2-1; 7 bases are a match to TRBD2. The length of the CDR3 is 16 residues. With 5 bases clipped from V and 2 bases from J, the junction kept 9 bases outside the gene matches. CDR1 and CDR2 from the germline V gene are SGHVS and FNYEAQ. The CDR3 region has the DNA TGTGCCAGCAGCCCTAGCGGCGGGAGCGCCTACAATGAGCAGTTCTTC. It translates to CASSPSGGSAYNEQFF.